This is a list of T cell receptor beta chains from one sample in a study of T cell responses to AZD1222 COVID-19 vaccine. Some clones are missing from TCRdb's copy, which holds only in-frame ones; the method was immunoSEQ multiplex PCR. Of approximately 100,000 clones listed, nearly 90% are singletons. The input for sequencing was peripheral blood, taken 28 days after the second AZD1222 dose. These TCRs come from an adult who received the AZD1222 COVID-19 vaccine. Both conserved end residues are part of each CDR3. Each record gives: D gene, V gene, J gene, clone size, CDR3 protein, CDR3 DNA. The D gene is left open where the match is weak. Rows give clone size only sometimes, using once, few, many, or a class for an expanded clone.

NA	TRBV24-1	TRBJ2-7	NA	CATSGDAIYEQYF	TGTGCCACCAGTGGGGACGCGATCTACGAGCAGTACTTC
TRBD2	TRBV3-1/TRBV3-2	TRBJ2-3	once	CASSQSLAGTLFTSTDTQYF	TGTGCCAGCAGCCAAAGTCTAGCGGGAACCCTTTTTACTAGCACAGATACGCAGTATTTT
NA	TRBV5-1	TRBJ2-4	NA	CASSLGDDRSAKNIQYF	TGCGCCAGCAGCTTGGGGGACGACAGGTCAGCCAAAAACATTCAGTACTTC
NA	TRBV7-8	TRBJ2-7	NA	CASSLGAGRSYEQYF	TGTGCCAGCAGCTTAGGCGCGGGCCGATCCTACGAGCAGTACTTC
TRBD1	TRBV4-3	TRBJ2-7	NA	CASSQIRQGAYEQYF	TGCGCCAGCAGCCAAATCAGACAGGGAGCCTACGAGCAGTACTTC
NA	TRBV24-1	TRBJ2-1	NA	CATSDRSSIYNEQFF	TGTGCCACCAGTGATCGTTCGTCGATCTACAATGAGCAGTTCTTC
TRBD1	TRBV6-6	TRBJ2-7	NA	CASSYRGQGSEQYF	TGTGCCAGCAGTTACCGGGGACAGGGTAGCGAGCAGTACTTC
TRBD1	TRBV4-1	TRBJ1-6	NA	CASSQEGQGAYNSPLHF	TGCGCCAGCAGCCAGGAGGGACAGGGGGCGTATAATTCACCCCTCCACTTT
NA	TRBV19	TRBJ1-5	NA	CASSIIGISNQPQHF	TGTGCCAGTAGTATCATAGGGATTAGCAATCAGCCCCAGCATTTT
TRBD1	TRBV11-2	TRBJ1-4	once	CASRAPGTGDEKLFF	TGTGCCAGCCGAGCGCCCGGGACAGGGGACGAAAAACTGTTTTTT
TRBD2	TRBV18	TRBJ2-1	NA	CASSPGLAGGPNEQFF	TGTGCCAGCTCACCCGGACTAGCGGGAGGGCCAAATGAGCAGTTCTTC
TRBD1	TRBV3-1/TRBV3-2	TRBJ1-2	once	CASSHLGQDGYTF	TGTGCCAGCAGCCACCTCGGACAGGATGGCTACACCTTC
NA	TRBV7-7	TRBJ2-1	NA	CASSLDRYNEQFF	TGTGCCAGCAGCTTAGATCGTTACAATGAGCAGTTCTTC
NA	TRBV19	TRBJ1-1	few	CASSMAGRETEAFF	TGTGCCAGTAGTATGGCGGGGAGAGAGACTGAAGCTTTCTTT
TRBD1	TRBV10-2	TRBJ1-3	NA	CASSKTGIGNTIYF	TGCGCCAGCAGTAAGACAGGGATTGGAAACACCATATATTTT
NA	TRBV9	TRBJ1-2	NA	CASSVRKDPNYGYTF	TGTGCCAGCAGCGTACGTAAGGATCCTAACTATGGCTACACCTTC
NA	TRBV7-2	TRBJ2-3	NA	CASSLAGLTSTDTQYF	TGTGCCAGCAGCTTAGCTGGGCTGACTAGCACAGATACGCAGTATTTT
TRBD1	TRBV2	TRBJ2-3	NA	CASRPTGTDTQYF	TGTGCCAGCAGACCGACAGGGACAGATACGCAGTATTTT
NA	TRBV5-1	TRBJ2-7	NA	CASSLEHSVGREQYF	TGCGCCAGCAGCTTGGAACACTCCGTGGGGCGGGAGCAGTACTTC
TRBD1	TRBV30	TRBJ1-2	NA	CAWLEGTVYTF	TGTGCCTGGCTAGAAGGGACAGTCTACACCTTC
NA	TRBV3-1/TRBV3-2	TRBJ1-1	NA	CASSRGEDTEAFF	TGTGCCAGCAGCCGGGGCGAGGACACTGAAGCTTTCTTT
TRBD1	TRBV28	TRBJ2-4	NA	CASRTGLDIQYF	TGTGCCAGCAGGACAGGGCTTGACATTCAGTACTTC
NA	TRBV7-2	TRBJ1-2	NA	CASSFSETRGYTF	TGTGCCAGCAGCTTCTCTGAAACCCGTGGCTACACCTTC
NA	TRBV5-1	TRBJ2-7	NA	CASSLGEGNEQYF	TGCGCCAGCAGCTTGGGAGAGGGGAACGAGCAGTACTTC